The 10 T cell receptor beta chains presented below share a single source sample, sequenced in a study of blood T cell repertoires in COVID-19. The table came from immunoSEQ multiplex PCR; TCRdb's copy has only in-frame clones and leaves some out. This table has approximately 94,000 clones, approximately 90% appearing once. Input material: peripheral blood. The origin of the receptors is a man aged 50 or older with active COVID-19.

The chain combines TRBV6-6 with TRBJ1-2, with TRBD1 matching over 8 bases. The CDR3 contains 14 residues. The V segment lost 2 bases and the J segment 3 bases; nucleotides outside the gene matches: 2. The V gene's germline CDR1 is MNHNY and CDR2 SVGAGI (reference sequence). The CDR3 sequence: CASSYPGQDYGYTF. The CDR3 bases are TGTGCCAGCAGTTACCCGGGACAGGACTATGGCTACACCTTC.

The chain employs TRBV3-1 (or the pseudogene TRBV3-2) and TRBJ1-1, with D maybe TRBD1 (6 bases). The CDR3 has 11 residues. With 5 bases removed from V and 11 bases from J, the gap between germline ends came to 12 bases. Germline V gives CDR1 LGHDT, CDR2 YNNKEL (reference sequence). The CDR3 loop reads CASSNTGHAFF. In DNA, the CDR3 is TGTGCCAGCAGCAACACAGGGCACGCTTTCTTT.

The V gene is TRBV27, the J gene TRBJ1-1, with 7 bases that match TRBD1. Germline CDR1 is MNHEY and CDR2 is SMNVEV (reference sequence). The J segment lost 1 base and the V segment lost 5 bases, leaving 7 bases of the junction unmatched. The CDR3 loop spans 15 amino acids. This CDR3 reads CASSAKGARNTEAFF. Here the CDR3 DNA reads TGTGCCAGCAGTGCGAAGGGGGCGCGGAACACTGAAGCTTTCTTT.

This clone was detected only once. The CDR3 is CASSRVGTGFGNQPQHF. Written as DNA, the CDR3 is TGTGCCAGTAGTAGGGTTGGTACAGGGTTCGGCAATCAGCCCCAGCATTTT. V and J are TRBV19 and TRBJ1-5, with D possibly TRBD1 on 6 matching bases. Germline V gene data show CDR1 as LNHDA and CDR2 as SQIVND (reference sequence). V lost 4 bases, J lost 2 bases, and 18 bases lay in between. The CDR3 has 17 residues.

This chain uses TRBV9 with TRBJ2-3; 9 positions match TRBD2. With V trimmed by 0 bases and J by 4 bases, 9 bases remained unmatched. Germline V gene sequence: CDR1 SGDLS, CDR2 YYNGEE. CDR3 length equals 17 residues. CDR3 amino acids: CASSVVSGGTHPDTQYF. In DNA, the CDR3 is TGTGCCAGCAGCGTAGTTAGCGGGGGAACCCACCCAGATACGCAGTATTTT.

This clone was observed a single time. The rearrangement joins TRBV5-1 to TRBJ1-3; no definite D call. V dropped 4 bases and J dropped 0 bases, with 11 bases sitting between them. The V gene's germline CDR1 is SGHRS and CDR2 YFSETQ. This CDR3 region has 15 residues. CDR3 sequence: CASSAYPYSGNTIYF. CDR3 bases: TGCGCCAGCAGCGCGTACCCCTACTCTGGAAACACCATATATTTT.

This rearrangement joins TRBV7-2 to TRBJ2-1; maybe TRBD2 (6 bases). This CDR3 is built from 13 residues. The V end was cut by 3 bases, the J end by 10 bases, with 13 bases between. The germline V gene encodes CDR1 SGHTA and CDR2 FQGNSA. CDR3 DNA sequence: TGTGCCAGCAGCTTTGAGCGAGGAGGGGAGCAGTTCTTC. It codes for CASSFERGGEQFF.

This chain joins TRBV5-1 and TRBJ2-1, with TRBD2 identical over 11 bases. With V trimmed by 4 bases and J by 6 bases, 9 bases remained unmatched. The CDR3 sequence is 16 residues long. Germline loops: CDR1 SGHRS, CDR2 YFSETQ. The CDR3, as DNA: TGCGCCAGCAGCCCACCCAAACTAGCGGGAGTCAATGAGCAGTTCTTC. This codes for CASSPPKLAGVNEQFF.

The rearrangement joins TRBV7-2 to TRBJ2-7, with 15 bases aligning to TRBD2. With 2 bases clipped from V and 6 bases from J, the junction kept 2 bases outside the gene matches. The germline CDR1 and CDR2 sequences are SGHTA and FQGNSA. The CDR3 is made up of 15 amino acids. In DNA form, the CDR3 reads TGTGCCAGCAGCTTATTGGGACTAGCGGGGGGCGAGCAGTACGTC. Its protein product is CASSLLGLAGGEQYV.

The J gene is TRBJ1-4, the V gene TRBV9; no firm D call. Trimming pared 4 bases from V and 4 bases from J, leaving 14 bases between. The CDR3 contains 15 residues. Germline lookup yields CDR1 SGDLS and CDR2 YYNGEE. The CDR3 sequence: CASSPRDSVNEKLFF. In nucleotides, the CDR3 is TGTGCCAGCAGCCCGAGAGACTCTGTTAATGAAAAACTGTTTTTT.